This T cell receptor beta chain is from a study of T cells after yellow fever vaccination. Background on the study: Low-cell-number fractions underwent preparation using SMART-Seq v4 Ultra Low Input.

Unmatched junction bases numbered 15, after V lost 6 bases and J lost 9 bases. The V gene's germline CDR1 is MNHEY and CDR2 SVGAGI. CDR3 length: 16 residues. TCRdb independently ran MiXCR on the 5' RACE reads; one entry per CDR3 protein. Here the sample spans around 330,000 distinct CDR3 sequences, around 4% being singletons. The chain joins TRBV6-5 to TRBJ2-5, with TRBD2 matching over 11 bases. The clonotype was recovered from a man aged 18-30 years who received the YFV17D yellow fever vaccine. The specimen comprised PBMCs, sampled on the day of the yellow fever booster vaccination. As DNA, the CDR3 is TGTGCCAGCAGGGGTATGACTAGCGGGGCCCTCTGGGCCCAGTACTTC. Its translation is CASRGMTSGALWAQYF.